Presented here are 3 T cell receptor beta chains from one specimen sequenced in a study of blood T cell repertoires in COVID-19. Data came from immunoSEQ multiplex PCR; TCRdb stores just in-frame clones and leaves some out. The repertoire includes about 250,000 clones, 70% to 90% of them detected once, and 2.1% sits in the top ten. The source material was peripheral blood. These receptors were taken from a woman aged 40 to 50 who had recovered from COVID-19.

The chain combines TRBV6-6 with TRBJ2-7, with D hard to call. Trimming took off 0 bases at V and 1 base at J, with 10 bases between the two ends. This CDR3 is built from 15 residues. Germline V gene data show CDR1 as MNHNY and CDR2 as SVGAGI (reference sequence). CDR3 bases: TGTGCCAGCAGTTACTCGTCCTCCCTATCCTACGAGCAGTACTTC. Translation gives CASSYSSSLSYEQYF.

As to this clone: Germline and junction disagree at one end, which may indicate a read error. V usage is TRBV11-2 and J usage is TRBJ1-1; D gene ambiguous. The germline gives CDR1 SGHAT, CDR2 FQNNGV. This CDR3 contains 11 residues. The CDR3 loop is CASSLNSEAFF. As DNA, the CDR3 is TGTGCCAGCAGCCTTAACAGTGAAGCTTTCTTT. Full variable domain (missing parts from reference TRBV11-2 and TRBJ1-1): EAGVAQSPRYKIIEKRQSVAFWCNPISGHATLYWYQQILGQGPKLLIQFQNNGVVDDSQLPKDRFSAERLKGVDSTLKIQPAKLEDSAVYLCASSLNSEAFFGQGTRLTVV.

The genes are TRBV18 and TRBJ2-3; 9 nucleotides line up with TRBD1. CDR1 is KGHSH, CDR2 LQKENI, per germline. With 3 bases clipped from V and 1 base from J, the junction kept 5 bases outside the gene matches. The CDR3 has 16 amino acids. The CDR3 DNA reads TGTGCCAGCTCACCTAAACGGACAGGGGGCACAGATACGCAGTATTTT. Translating gives CASSPKRTGGTDTQYF.